This T cell receptor (beta chain) comes out of a study of blood T cell repertoires in COVID-19. Overall study context: Nucleic acid was either cDNA or gDNA, and it came from T cells, B-cell-depleted T cells, or PBMCs.

Some clones are missing from TCRdb's copy, which holds only in-frame ones; the method was immunoSEQ multiplex PCR. The sample contains about 310,000 clones, about 85% of which appear only once. The CDR3 sequence is 15 residues long. CDR1 MNHEY and CDR2 SVGAGI come from the germline V gene. The V gene lost 7 bases and the J gene lost 3 bases, with 19 bases spanning the gap. The chain is built from TRBV6-5 and TRBJ2-7; unclear D gene. The sample consisted of PBMCs or T cells enriched from blood (not recorded which). The sequence was collected from a woman in her 30s who had been exposed to COVID-19. The DNA of the CDR3 is TGTGCCAGCATAGTTTCAGGTCCTACCGGCTACGAGCAGTACTTC. It is translated as CASIVSGPTGYEQYF.